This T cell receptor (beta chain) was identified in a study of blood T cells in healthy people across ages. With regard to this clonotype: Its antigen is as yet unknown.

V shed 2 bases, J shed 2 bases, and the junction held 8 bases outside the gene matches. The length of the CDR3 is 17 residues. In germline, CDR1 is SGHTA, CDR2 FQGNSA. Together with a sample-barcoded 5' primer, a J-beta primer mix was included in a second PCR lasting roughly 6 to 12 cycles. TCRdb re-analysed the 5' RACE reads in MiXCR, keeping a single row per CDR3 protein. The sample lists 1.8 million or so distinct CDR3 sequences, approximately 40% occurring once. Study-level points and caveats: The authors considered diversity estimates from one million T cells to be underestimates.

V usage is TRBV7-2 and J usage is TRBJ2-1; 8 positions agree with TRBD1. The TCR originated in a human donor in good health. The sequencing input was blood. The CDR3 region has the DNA TGTGCCAGCAGCTTAATCCTCGACAGGGGCACCTACAATGAGCAGTTCTTC. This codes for CASSLILDRGTYNEQFF.